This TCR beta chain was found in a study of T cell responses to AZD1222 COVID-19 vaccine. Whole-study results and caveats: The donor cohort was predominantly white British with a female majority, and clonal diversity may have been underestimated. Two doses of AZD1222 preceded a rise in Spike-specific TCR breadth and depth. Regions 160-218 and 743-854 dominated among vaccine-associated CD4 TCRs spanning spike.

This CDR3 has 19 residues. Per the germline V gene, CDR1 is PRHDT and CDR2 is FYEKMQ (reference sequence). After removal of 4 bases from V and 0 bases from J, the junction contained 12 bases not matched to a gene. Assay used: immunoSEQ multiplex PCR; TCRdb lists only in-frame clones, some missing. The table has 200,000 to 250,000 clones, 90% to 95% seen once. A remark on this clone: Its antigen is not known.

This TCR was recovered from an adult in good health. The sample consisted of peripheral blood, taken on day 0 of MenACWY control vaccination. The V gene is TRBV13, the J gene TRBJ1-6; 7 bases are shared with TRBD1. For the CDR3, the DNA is TGTGCCAGCAGCTCCATGCTAACAGGGGTGGACTCCTATAATTCACCCCTCCACTTT. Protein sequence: CASSSMLTGVDSYNSPLHF.